This note documents a single T cell receptor (beta chain) sequence. The data are from a study of blood T cell repertoires in COVID-19. Symptom resolution, clearance, or two negative PCRs marked donors in Cohort 3 as recovered. TCRdb's table, derived via immunoSEQ multiplex PCR, lists solely in-frame clones and lacks some. The sample records some 330,000 clones, 80% to 90% being singletons. V was clipped by 5 bases and J by 6 bases, with 10 bases between them. The CDR3 covers 12 residues. Germline-derived CDR1 and CDR2 are SGHAT and FQNNGV. Specimen: PBMCs or T cells enriched from blood (not recorded which). This sequence originates from a man aged 25-40 years who had recovered from COVID-19. V and J are TRBV11-2 and TRBJ1-1; D is perhaps TRBD1 (5 bases). The CDR3 nucleotides read TGTGCCAGCAGCGGTTTAGGGGCTGAAGCTTTCTTT. It specifies CASSGLGAEAFF. The full variable domain, its missing parts supplied by reference TRBV11-2 and TRBJ1-1, is EAGVAQSPRYKIIEKRQSVAFWCNPISGHATLYWYQQILGQGPKLLIQFQNNGVVDDSQLPKDRFSAERLKGVDSTLKIQPAKLEDSAVYLCASSGLGAEAFFGQGTRLTVV.